This record covers a single T cell receptor beta chain. The antigen is undetermined. These data come from a study of vaccination effects on CD4 cells after COVID-19. Generated by immunoSEQ multiplex PCR, the TCRdb table keeps only in-frame clones and is missing some. The repertoire consists of around 25,000 clones, with approximately 83% occurring once and the leading ten covering 10%. Before sequencing, viral peptide pools were used by the ViraFEST assay to expand antigen-specific CD4+ T cells. The culture ran for around nine days, and then CD4+ T cells were isolated. Vaccine recipients, nucleocapsid antibody negative, had no prior SARS-CoV-2 infection. Trimming removed 3 bases from V and 6 bases from J, with 9 bases in between. This CDR3 is 13 amino acids long.

The receptor was derived from a human donor who received a COVID-19 vaccine. Material: CD4+ T cells from PBMCs cultured with HCoV-NL63 spike peptides, obtained before COVID-19 vaccination. The gene calls are TRBV12-3 or TRBV12-4 and TRBJ2-4; D possibly corresponds to TRBD1 (5 bases). This CDR3 is CASSFRTRNIQYF. CDR3 nucleotides: TGTGCCAGCAGTTTCCGGACACGAAACATTCAGTACTTC.